This TCR beta chain was sequenced for a study of cytomegalovirus exposure and HLA in healthy donors (TCRdb year 2017). For the wider study: The 666 repertoires of the first cohort and the 110 or so validation repertoires were produced on the same platform, according to a later analysis. The study was designed to test whether signatures of past pathogen exposure could be identified by cataloging public T cell receptors. Along with the approximately 650-subject first cohort, a separate validation cohort of over 90 different subjects was used. To predict cytomegalovirus infection status, the study combined high-throughput TCR immunosequencing, statistical association of individual TCRs with disease status, and machine learning.

The library was made by the immunoSEQ multiplex PCR assay. In the original analysis: A statistical classification framework was built to diagnose cytomegalovirus status from the catalog of TCR beta chain sequences. TCRdb re-hosts the immuneACCESS table, in-frame sequences only. Its copies lack some clones; in the studies checked, an unresolved V gene accounts for under half of them, and the cause for the rest is not known. The V and J calls and clone size come from that table; D and trimming were worked out from the DNA. Within this sample are fewer than 200,000 clones, with around 85% of them counted one time only. Together, the top ten hold about 6% of the sample. The junction shows trimming of 8 bases on V and 8 bases on J, plus 25 bases between the germline ends. From the cysteine up to the phenylalanine, the CDR3 has a length of 16 residues. Left in the record is the CDR3 DNA by itself, 48 bases read in frame from the first base. Reading the germline V gene (reference sequence) gives CDR1 LNHDA and CDR2 SQIVND.

The donors belonged to the validation cohort of approximately 130 subjects, which was separate from the roughly 670-subject first cohort. This clone occurred once. The specificity of this receptor is unknown. Base qualities were left out, and no much larger clone turns up one base away. What the study reported, not specific to this receptor: In vitro tests confirmed that a few of the cytomegalovirus-associated TCR beta chains recognize cytomegalovirus antigens. Most TCR sequences were seen in very few donors, while some public TCRs were found in many individuals. The study gave a list of under 200 TCR beta chains associated with cytomegalovirus. Cytomegalovirus status was reported to be diagnosed by the classifier with high specificity and sensitivity in both the original and validation cohorts. A later analysis had no HLA typing for the validation cohort, so co-occurrence there was scored across all 130 or so repertoires. According to the authors, the approach could potentially be generalized to other disease states and immunological phenotypes. Subsequent analysis determined that TCRs grouped into clusters in the first cohort also showed a tendency toward co-occurrence across the 90 to 150 validation repertoires, and roughly 94% of cluster scores exceeded 0.

The chain was built from TRBV19 and TRBJ2-1; a weak D assignment points to TRBD1 (5 bases agree). This clonotype originated in a woman aged 25 to 39 in good health and CMV-seronegative. Sample: PBMCs. The DNA sequence is given as TGTGCCAGTCAGGATCCACGAGGCAGTCAGGGCTATGAGCAGTTCTTC. Translated, it reads CASQDPRGSQGYEQFF.